A selection of T cell receptor beta chains follows, all from one sample in a study of OX40 agonist ivuxolimab in advanced cancers. Measured with immunoSEQ multiplex PCR; TCRdb has only the in-frame clones, and not every one. Of roughly 22,000 clones listed, 86% are singletons. The sequenced sample was CD4+ or CD8+ T cells sorted from blood, obtained in a trial of the OX40 agonist ivuxolimab. The receptors derive from an adult with an advanced solid tumor such as melanoma, head and neck, liver or kidney cancer. The CDR3 runs from the conserved cysteine through the conserved F or W. D genes are given only for firm matches. The size entry is marked missing in some rows and otherwise reads once, few, many or a size class.

cdr3_aa cdr3_nt cdr3_length j_call d_call v_call clone_size
CASNPDSGTNTGELFF TGCGCCAGCAACCCGGACAGCGGAACGAACACCGGGGAGCTGTTTTTT 16 TRBJ2-2 . TRBV5-1 .
CASSLARIHSNQPQHF TGTGCCAGCAGCTTAGCACGGATTCATAGCAATCAGCCCCAGCATTTT 16 TRBJ1-5 . TRBV11-2 .
CASSPIVGSGRAGQFF TGTGCCAGCAGCCCCATCGTAGGTAGCGGGAGGGCCGGGCAGTTCTTC 16 TRBJ2-1 TRBD2 TRBV2 .
CASSQVGVDYGYTF TGCGCCAGCAGCCAAGTAGGGGTAGACTATGGCTACACCTTC 14 TRBJ1-2 . TRBV4-1 .
CASSYPGTGDEQYF TGTGCCAGCAGCTACCCAGGGACAGGGGACGAGCAGTACTTC 14 TRBJ2-7 TRBD1 TRBV5-6 .
CANLLAASTDTQYF TGTGCCAACCTACTAGCGGCCTCCACAGATACGCAGTATTTT 14 TRBJ2-3 TRBD2 TRBV11-3 .
CASSWGEGEQYF TGTGCCAGCAGCTGGGGAGAGGGCGAGCAGTACTTC 12 TRBJ2-7 . TRBV11-2 .
CASSYFWGAEDGYTF TGTGCCAGCAGTTACTTCTGGGGAGCGGAAGACGGCTACACCTTC 15 TRBJ1-2 . TRBV6-5 .
CSVQGASGYGYTF TGCAGCGTACAGGGAGCTTCCGGCTATGGCTACACCTTC 13 TRBJ1-2 . TRBV29-1 medium-sized
CASSPSGSRTYEQYF TGTGCCAGCAGCCCTAGCGGGAGTAGGACCTACGAGCAGTACTTC 15 TRBJ2-7 TRBD2 TRBV9 .
CASSTENNHHEQYF TGCGCCAGCAGCACAGAGAACAACCACCACGAGCAGTACTTC 14 TRBJ2-7 . TRBV5-1 .
CASSVVGENYGYTF TGTGCCAGCAGCGTAGTAGGGGAAAACTATGGCTACACCTTC 14 TRBJ1-2 . TRBV9 .
CASSQEGWTGIHQPQHF TGCGCCAGCAGCCAAGAGGGTTGGACAGGGATCCATCAGCCCCAGCATTTT 17 TRBJ1-5 TRBD1 TRBV4-1 once
CASSWGQGPYNEQFF TGTGCCAGCAGCTGGGGACAGGGCCCCTACAATGAGCAGTTCTTC 15 TRBJ2-1 TRBD1 TRBV7-3 .
CASSLSWRTGEYYGYTF TGTGCCAGCAGTTTATCGTGGCGGACAGGGGAGTACTATGGCTACACCTTC 17 TRBJ1-2 TRBD1 TRBV27 .
CASSPNYEQYF TGTGCCAGCAGCCCCAACTACGAGCAGTACTTC 11 TRBJ2-7 . TRBV7-8 once
CASSVQHGKNTEAFF TGTGCCAGCAGCGTTCAACACGGAAAGAACACTGAAGCTTTCTTT 15 TRBJ1-1 . TRBV9 .
CASSIAQGNEQYF TGTGCCAGTAGTATAGCCCAGGGAAACGAGCAGTACTTC 13 TRBJ2-7 . TRBV19 few
CALLHQGDYEQYF TGTGCTCTCTTACACCAGGGGGACTACGAGCAGTACTTC 13 TRBJ2-7 TRBD1 TRBV12-5 .
CASSPRAEQYF TGCGCCAGCAGCCCTCGGGCGGAGCAGTACTTC 11 TRBJ2-7 . TRBV10-1 .
CASSLGPGNEQFF TGTGCCAGCAGCTTAGGTCCTGGCAATGAGCAGTTCTTC 13 TRBJ2-1 . TRBV13 .
CASSLPGQHNQETQYF TGTGCCAGCAGCTTACCGGGACAACACAACCAAGAGACCCAGTACTTC 16 TRBJ2-5 . TRBV7-9 .
CASSSRDSIWNEQFF TGTGCCAGCAGCTCCCGGGACTCCATTTGGAATGAGCAGTTCTTC 15 TRBJ2-1 . TRBV5-4 .
CASSSHRDEKLFF TGTGCCAGCAGCTCACACAGAGATGAAAAACTGTTTTTT 13 TRBJ1-4 . TRBV13 .
CASSDQSNTEAFF TGTGCCAGCAGTGACCAGTCGAACACTGAAGCTTTCTTT 13 TRBJ1-1 . TRBV6-4 .
CASSLDGRGYNEQFF TGTGCCAGCAGTTTAGACGGGAGAGGGTACAATGAGCAGTTCTTC 15 TRBJ2-1 . TRBV28 .
CAGGRFSSYNEQFF TGTGCCGGGGGCCGATTTAGCTCCTACAATGAGCAGTTCTTC 14 TRBJ2-1 . TRBV7-2 .
CAWSWTSGTPADYEQYF TGTGCCTGGAGCTGGACTAGCGGGACTCCCGCTGACTACGAGCAGTACTTC 17 TRBJ2-7 TRBD2 TRBV30 .
CASSLNLNTEAFF TGTGCCAGCAGCTTAAACCTGAACACTGAAGCTTTCTTT 13 TRBJ1-1 . TRBV11-2 .
CASSEYYGSEAFF TGTGCCAGCAGTGAATATTACGGGAGTGAAGCTTTCTTT 13 TRBJ1-1 . TRBV25-1 .
CASSFVDRGTDTQYF TGTGCCAGCAGTTTTGTGGACAGGGGGACAGATACGCAGTATTTT 15 TRBJ2-3 TRBD1 TRBV28 .
CATREERDSYEQYF TGTGCCACCCGCGAAGAGCGGGACTCCTACGAGCAGTACTTC 14 TRBJ2-7 TRBD2 TRBV15 once
CASSYVQQAGQETQYF TGTGCCAGCAGTTACGTTCAACAGGCGGGACAAGAGACCCAGTACTTC 16 TRBJ2-5 . TRBV6-6 .
CASGHLPDTQYF TGTGCCAGTGGACACCTCCCAGATACGCAGTATTTT 12 TRBJ2-3 . TRBV28 once
CASSQPGQPDYEQYF TGTGCCAGCAGCCAACCGGGACAACCAGACTACGAGCAGTACTTC 15 TRBJ2-7 . TRBV28 once
CASSSSTGGYGNQPQHF TGTGCCAGCTCATCTTCGACAGGGGGCTATGGTAATCAGCCCCAGCATTTT 17 TRBJ1-5 TRBD1 TRBV18 .
CASSYLGQSYQETQYF TGTGCCAGCAGTTACCTGGGACAGTCGTACCAAGAGACCCAGTACTTC 16 TRBJ2-5 TRBD1 TRBV6-5 once
CASSYYQNPADTQYF TGTGCCAGCAGTTATTATCAGAATCCAGCAGATACGCAGTATTTT 15 TRBJ2-3 . TRBV27 .
CASRSGGWPSHEKLFF TGTGCCAGCAGGTCAGGGGGTTGGCCTAGCCATGAAAAACTGTTTTTT 16 TRBJ1-4 TRBD1 TRBV6-6 .
CASSIDPSGIYNEQFF TGTGCCAGTAGTATAGACCCAAGCGGGATATACAATGAGCAGTTCTTC 16 TRBJ2-1 TRBD2 TRBV19 .
CASSLTSRTYNEQFF TGTGCCAGCAGCCTTACTAGCCGAACGTACAATGAGCAGTTCTTC 15 TRBJ2-1 . TRBV7-6 .
CASSHQDRANTEELFF TGCGCCAGCAGCCACCAAGACAGGGCGAACACCGAGGAGCTGTTTTTT 16 TRBJ2-2 TRBD1 TRBV4-3 .
CASSSSGAPLEQYF TGTGCCAGCAGCTCTAGCGGGGCGCCGTTGGAGCAGTACTTC 14 TRBJ2-7 TRBD2 TRBV11-1 .
CASEEVLAGVETQYF TGTGCCAGCGAAGAGGTCCTAGCGGGAGTAGAGACCCAGTACTTC 15 TRBJ2-5 TRBD2 TRBV7-9 .
CASSFRAPIHMNTEAFF TGTGCCAGCAGTTTTCGGGCCCCTATTCACATGAACACTGAAGCTTTCTTT 17 TRBJ1-1 . TRBV28 .
CASSWDRAGGELFF TGTGCCAGCAGCTGGGACAGGGCAGGAGGGGAGCTGTTTTTT 14 TRBJ2-2 TRBD1 TRBV5-4 .
CASSSTGVDQPQHF TGTGCCAGCAGTTCCACAGGGGTGGATCAGCCCCAGCATTTT 14 TRBJ1-5 TRBD1 TRBV9 once
CASSLKGQGVHEQYF TGTGCCAGCAGCTTGAAGGGACAGGGGGTCCACGAGCAGTACTTC 15 TRBJ2-7 TRBD1 TRBV5-3 few
CAISESAGANYGYTF TGTGCCATCAGTGAGTCAGCCGGAGCTAACTATGGCTACACCTTC 15 TRBJ1-2 . TRBV10-3 .
CASSPTSGGAGMNTEAFF TGTGCCAGTAGTCCCACCTCGGGGGGGGCGGGAATGAACACTGAAGCTTTCTTT 18 TRBJ1-1 . TRBV19 .
CASSIFPSPTYEQYF TGTGCCAGTAGTATTTTCCCGAGCCCAACCTACGAGCAGTACTTC 15 TRBJ2-7 . TRBV19 .
CAWSDSPQATQPQHF TGTGCCTGGAGTGACTCGCCCCAGGCGACTCAGCCCCAGCATTTT 15 TRBJ1-5 . TRBV30 once
CASSLTLIAGDDEQFF TGTGCCAGCAGCTTAACACTCATAGCGGGAGACGATGAGCAGTTCTTC 16 TRBJ2-1 TRBD2 TRBV7-6 .
CASSPFHVLAGYEQYF TGTGCCAGCAGCCCGTTTCACGTACTAGCGGGCTACGAGCAGTACTTC 16 TRBJ2-7 TRBD2 TRBV14 once
CVSSLTGSYEQYF TGTGTCAGCAGCTTGACGGGGTCCTACGAGCAGTACTTC 13 TRBJ2-7 . TRBV5-4 .